One sample yielded the 17 T cell receptor beta chains listed below, sequenced in a study of blood T cell repertoires in COVID-19. The repertoire was sequenced with immunoSEQ multiplex PCR; TCRdb's copy has only in-frame clones and lacks some. The sample yields about 140,000 clones, 85% to 90% seen once. The specimen sequenced was peripheral blood. These receptors originate from a woman between 35 and 50 years old with acute or convalescent COVID-19.

The rearrangement joins TRBV10-3 to TRBJ2-3; a possible D gene is TRBD1 (7 bases). V lost 3 bases and J lost 4, with 14 bases in between. CDR3 size: 15 residues. From germline, CDR1 is ENHRY and CDR2 SYGVKD. CDR3 in DNA: TGTGCCATCAGTGAAGGGGGCGGGGTCGCAGATACGCAGTATTTT. This sequence encodes CAISEGGGVADTQYF.

V is TRBV9 and J is TRBJ2-2; D remains ambiguous. V was clipped by 3 bases and J by 8 bases, with 11 bases between them. This CDR3 is built from 13 residues. Germline V gives CDR1 SGDLS, CDR2 YYNGEE. The CDR3 here is CASSAEVGGELFF. CDR3 bases: TGTGCCAGCAGCGCCGAAGTCGGGGGGGAGCTGTTTTTT.

This chain uses TRBV3-1 (or the pseudogene TRBV3-2) with TRBJ1-2, with TRBD1 matching 9 bases. Germline V gene sequence: CDR1 LGHDT, CDR2 YNNKEL (reference sequence). The CDR3 extends over 15 amino acids. V was clipped by 1 base and J by 7 bases; unmatched bases: 7. The CDR3 reads CASSQGPGQGSGYTF. In DNA form, the CDR3 reads TGTGCCAGCAGCCAAGGACCGGGACAGGGTAGTGGCTACACCTTC.

This sequence joins TRBV12-5 and TRBJ2-3, with 7 nucleotides matching TRBD2. This CDR3 comprises 15 residues. Germline-derived CDR1 and CDR2 are LGHNT and FRNRAP. V dropped 9 bases and J dropped 2; count of bases not matched to a gene: 11. In nucleotides, the CDR3 is TGTGCTAGCGGGAGGCCCGATACTACCACAGATACGCAGTATTTT. The encoded protein is CASGRPDTTTDTQYF.

The genes are TRBV5-1 and TRBJ2-1; 8 positions agree with TRBD2. This CDR3 is 15 amino acids long. J lost 4 bases, V lost 0 bases, and 3 bases had no gene match. Germline V gene data show CDR1 as SGHRS and CDR2 as YFSETQ. The CDR3 loop is CASSLVASGYNEQFF. In DNA, the CDR3 is TGCGCCAGCAGCTTGGTGGCTAGCGGGTACAATGAGCAGTTCTTC. The whole variable domain, filled in from reference TRBV5-1 and TRBJ2-1, reads KAGVTQTPRYLIKTRGQQVTLSCSPISGHRSVSWYQQTPGQGLQFLFEYFSETQRNKGNFPGRFSGRQFSNSRSEMNVSTLELGDSALYLCASSLVASGYNEQFFGPGTRLTVL.

The chain is built from TRBV5-1 and TRBJ1-6; 9 positions agree with TRBD1. The CDR3 contains 15 residues. The V gene's germline CDR1 is SGHRS and CDR2 YFSETQ. V was clipped by 3 bases and J by 5 bases; unmatched bases: 3. The CDR3 reads CASSWGDRDNSPLHF. The CDR3 DNA reads TGCGCCAGCAGCTGGGGGGACAGGGATAATTCACCCCTCCACTTT.

CDR3 coding DNA: TGCGCCAGCAGCCAAACCTTAGGGCCTAGCGGGACAGACTACGAGCAGTACTTC. The encoded protein is CASSQTLGPSGTDYEQYF. The chain has TRBV4-1 and TRBJ2-7, with TRBD2 identical over 9 bases. Germline V gives CDR1 MGHRA, CDR2 YSYEKL. V shed 2 bases and J 3 bases; nucleotides not matched to a gene: 14. CDR3 length: 18 amino acids.

This chain connects TRBV7-2 to TRBJ1-2; TRBD1 matches at 9 bases. The CDR3 is 14 residues long. Germline CDR1 SGHTA, CDR2 FQGNSA. The J segment lost 5 bases and the V segment lost 3 bases, leaving 4 bases of the junction unmatched. This CDR3 is CASSFDRGLYGYTF. DNA of the CDR3: TGTGCCAGCAGCTTCGACAGGGGGTTGTATGGCTACACCTTC.

The CDR3 DNA reads TGTGCCAGCAGCCAGGCTAAAGCGGTGAGCTCCTACAATGAGCAGTTCTTC. Translating gives CASSQAKAVSSYNEQFF. V usage is TRBV4-2 and J usage is TRBJ2-1; D possibly corresponds to TRBD2 (5 bases). The V gene's germline CDR1 is LGHNA and CDR2 YNFKEQ. The CDR3 contains 17 residues. V was cut by 3 bases and J by 0 bases, with 15 bases left in between.

The V call is TRBV4-1, the J call TRBJ2-3, with 13 bases fitting TRBD2. CDR1 is MGHRA and CDR2 is YSYEKL in the germline V gene. The CDR3 is made up of 17 amino acids. V was pared by 3 bases and J by 5 bases, with 8 bases of the junction left unmatched. The CDR3 sequence is CASSQPTSGGARDTQYF. Here the CDR3 DNA reads TGCGCCAGCAGCCAGCCCACTAGCGGGGGGGCCAGAGATACGCAGTATTTT.

The chain combines TRBV3-1 (or the pseudogene TRBV3-2) with TRBJ1-4, with 9 positions matching TRBD1. J gave up 6 bases and V 4 bases, and 9 bases lay outside the gene matches. This CDR3 region has 16 residues. CDR1 and CDR2 from the germline V gene are LGHDT and YNNKEL (reference sequence). The CDR3, as DNA: TGTGCCAGCAGCCCGCGGACAGGGGAATGGGATGAAAAACTGTTTTTT. Translating it yields CASSPRTGEWDEKLFF.

The gene calls are TRBV19 and TRBJ2-2; D possibly corresponds to TRBD1 (6 bases). Germline V gene data show CDR1 as LNHDA and CDR2 as SQIVND (reference sequence). V gave up 6 bases and J gave up 1 base, with 15 bases separating them. The CDR3 runs 16 residues. The CDR3 DNA is TGTGCCAGTAGCCCAACCGGGACAATGAACACCGGGGAGCTGTTTTTT. Translating gives CASSPTGTMNTGELFF. Using reference TRBV19 and TRBJ2-2 for the parts outside the CDR3, the full variable domain is DGGITQSPKYLFRKEGQNVTLSCEQNLNHDAMYWYRQDPGQGLRLIYYSQIVNDFQKGDIAEGYSVSREKKESFPLTVTSAQKNPTAFYLCASSPTGTMNTGELFFGEGSRLTVL.

The rearrangement links TRBV27 to TRBJ1-4; possible D gene TRBD1, 6 bases. CDR3 length: 14 residues. Germline V gene sequence: CDR1 MNHEY, CDR2 SMNVEV (reference sequence). Trimming took 5 bases from V and 4 from J, leaving 11 bases between them. CDR3 bases: TGTGCCAGCAGTCCCACAGGGTATAATGAAAAACTGTTTTTT. Translated: CASSPTGYNEKLFF.

This chain connects TRBV4-3 to TRBJ1-2, with 12 positions matching TRBD1. Germline V gene data show CDR1 as LGHNA and CDR2 as YSLEER. The CDR3 is 16 amino acids. With V trimmed by 0 bases and J by 7 bases, 6 bases remained unmatched. For the CDR3, the DNA is TGCGCCAGCAGCCAAGATGGGACAGGGGGCGCGGGTGGCTACACCTTC. Translation gives CASSQDGTGGAGGYTF.

This sequence joins TRBV5-1 and TRBJ1-5; TRBD1 agrees at 9 bases. CDR1 and CDR2 (germline): SGHRS, YFSETQ. V lost 4 bases and J lost 6; bases outside the gene matches: 5. This CDR3 is built from 14 residues. The CDR3 sequence is CASSPGQGGQPQHF. Written as DNA, the CDR3 is TGCGCCAGCAGCCCGGGACAGGGCGGTCAGCCCCAGCATTTT.

Written as DNA, the CDR3 is TGTGCCAGTAGTGGACAGATAATGCAGCCCCAGCATTTT. Encoded protein: CASSGQIMQPQHF. V is TRBV19 and J is TRBJ1-5; maybe TRBD1 (6 bases). The germline V gene has CDR1 LNHDA and CDR2 SQIVND (reference sequence). CDR3 length equals 13 residues. V lost 5 bases, J lost 7 bases, and 12 bases lay in between.

The chain combines TRBV10-3 with TRBJ2-3; 8 nucleotides match TRBD1. Trimming at V came to 10 bases and at J to 3 bases, leaving 9 bases not matched to a gene. Looked up from germline, CDR1 is ENHRY and CDR2 is SYGVKD. The CDR3 loop spans 14 amino acids. CDR3 sequence reads: CASSRGLKTDTQYF. The CDR3 coding sequence is TGTGCCAGCTCCAGGGGGCTTAAGACAGATACGCAGTATTTT.